The 17 T cell receptor beta chains presented below share a single source sample, sequenced in a study of T-cell reconstitution after alpha-beta-depleted transplantation in children. These receptors have no known antigen. General study results and limits: T-cell counts and diversity at one year post-transplant came mainly from newly produced T cells.

Unique molecular identifiers were incorporated into the prepared TCRbeta library. TCRdb itself ran the PCR reads through MiXCR, one entry per CDR3 protein. The repertoire holds some 300,000 distinct CDR3 sequences, with 6.5% to 9% as singletons. The source was peripheral blood, collected 360 days after TCRalphabeta/CD19-depleted stem cell transplant. Receptor source: a female patient younger than 10 who had a stem cell transplant for Fanconi anemia, so the T cells may come from the graft donor.

This clonotype was detected a few times. The chain joins TRBV6-1 to TRBJ1-5; D might be TRBD1 (6 bases). V was clipped by 4 bases and J by 6 bases, with 13 bases between them. CDR3 length: 14 amino acids. Germline V gene sequence: CDR1 MNHNS, CDR2 SASEGT. The CDR3 here is CASSGQEWFQPQHF. In nucleotides, the CDR3 is TGTGCCAGCAGTGGACAGGAGTGGTTTCAGCCCCAGCATTTT.

A few counts support this clonotype. V usage is TRBV20-1 and J usage is TRBJ2-5; 10 positions match TRBD2. V was clipped by 6 bases and J by 4 bases; unmatched bases: 11. Per the germline V gene, CDR1 is DFQATT and CDR2 is SNEGSKA (reference sequence). CDR3 length: 15 amino acids. CDR3 nucleotide sequence: TGCAGTGCGTCCCCCGGGAGCGGGGGGGTAGAGACCCAGTACTTC. This translates into CSASPGSGGVETQYF.

This sequence joins TRBV18 and TRBJ2-5; 10 bases fit TRBD1. Trimming cost V 2 bases and J 4 bases; bases outside gene matches: 4. The CDR3 has 15 residues. The germline gives CDR1 KGHSH, CDR2 LQKENI. CDR3 DNA: TGTGCCAGCTCACCAAAGACAGGGGGCGCAGAGACCCAGTACTTC. Its protein is CASSPKTGGAETQYF.

The sample holds a few counts of this clonotype. The J gene is TRBJ2-3, the V gene TRBV5-1, with TRBD2 matching over 16 bases. The ends lost 3 bases at V and 6 bases at J; junction bases unmatched: 13. CDR3 size: 19 residues. Germline V gives CDR1 SGHRS, CDR2 YFSETQ. CDR3 bases: TGCGCCAGCAGCTCCCCGGGACTAGCGGGGGGGGCCACAGGGGATACGCAGTATTTT. It encodes CASSSPGLAGGATGDTQYF.

The chain joins TRBV7-3 to TRBJ2-5, with a weak D call TRBD2 (6 bases). Germline assignment: CDR1 SGHTA and CDR2 FQGTGA. The CDR3 totals 12 residues. V was shortened by 5 bases and J by 11 bases, with 15 bases between the two germline ends. The CDR3 region has the DNA TGTGCCAGCAGCGAGGGAGGAGGGGCGCAGTACTTC. Translation gives CASSEGGGAQYF.

The chain carries TRBV5-1 and TRBJ2-5, with 10 bases fitting TRBD1. Trimming cost V 3 bases and J 3 bases; bases outside gene matches: 2. Germline CDR1 and CDR2: SGHRS and YFSETQ. The CDR3 is 14 residues long. CDR3: CASSWGTGEETQYF. DNA of the CDR3: TGCGCCAGCAGCTGGGGGACAGGGGAAGAGACCCAGTACTTC.

The chain carries TRBV28 and TRBJ2-7; 7 bases fit TRBD1. The V gene's germline CDR1 is MDHEN and CDR2 SYDVKM. V lost 10 bases and J lost 2; bases outside the gene matches: 14. The CDR3 sequence is 15 residues long. The CDR3 loop reads CAIEPDRTFPYEQYF. DNA of the CDR3: TGTGCCATAGAACCGGACAGGACATTCCCCTACGAGCAGTACTTC.

This rearrangement joins TRBV11-3 to TRBJ1-3; possibly TRBD1 for D (6 bases). With 9 bases removed from V and 0 bases from J, the gap between germline ends came to 21 bases. Germline CDR1 is SGHNT and CDR2 is YENEEA. This CDR3 is built from 17 residues. Here the CDR3 DNA reads TGTGCCAGACCCTACGAGGGGGGGGCACACTCTGGAAACACCATATATTTT. It specifies CARPYEGGAHSGNTIYF.

This clonotype came up a few times. The chain carries TRBV2 and TRBJ2-1, with 11 bases lining up with TRBD2. The CDR3 runs to 15 residues. Germline trimming cut 7 bases from V and 4 bases from J; bases unmatched to any gene: 6. Germline V gene lookup returns CDR1 SNHLY and CDR2 FYNNEI. The CDR3 sequence is CASKTGTSGYNEQFF. The CDR3, as DNA: TGTGCCAGCAAAACCGGGACTAGCGGATACAATGAGCAGTTCTTC.

This clonotype occurred many times. The rearrangement uses TRBV3-1 and TRBJ1-3, with D possibly TRBD1 on 5 matching bases. The CDR3 covers 17 residues. V was shortened by 3 bases and J by 0 bases, with 15 bases between the two germline ends. Germline CDR1 LGHDT, CDR2 YNNKEL (reference sequence). CDR3 region: CASSHMWNRYSGNTIYF. The CDR3, as DNA: TGTGCCAGCAGCCATATGTGGAACAGGTACTCTGGAAACACCATATATTTT.

This clonotype has a count of ten or more. The chain combines TRBV5-1 with TRBJ2-1; 9 bases fit TRBD1. CDR1 SGHRS and CDR2 YFSETQ come from the germline V gene. V lost 4 bases to trimming and J lost 5 bases; unmatched junction nucleotides: 7. The CDR3 has 15 residues. The CDR3 bases are TGCGCCAGCAGCGTAATCGGGACAGGGAACAATGAGCAGTTCTTC. It is translated as CASSVIGTGNNEQFF.

This clonotype was detected only a few times. This chain links TRBV27 with TRBJ1-2; D not resolved. From germline, CDR1 is MNHEY and CDR2 SMNVEV (reference sequence). The CDR3 covers 15 residues. Between the trimmed V and J ends, which lost 6 bases and 5 bases, there was a span of 19 bases. The CDR3 is CASRGFGRGNYGYTF. CDR3 in DNA: TGTGCCAGCAGGGGGTTTGGGCGGGGAAATTATGGCTACACCTTC.

The V gene is TRBV4-1, the J gene TRBJ1-1; the D is unclear. CDR3 size: 15 residues. Germline loops: CDR1 MGHRA, CDR2 YSYEKL. Between the trimmed V and J ends, which lost 2 bases and 4 bases, there was a span of 14 bases. For the CDR3, the DNA is TGCGCCAGCAGCCAACTGGGCCTTGCAGTCACTGAAGCTTTCTTT. Encoded protein: CASSQLGLAVTEAFF.

The chain has TRBV6-6 and TRBJ1-2; D is unclear. Trimming pared 11 bases from V and 7 bases from J, leaving 20 bases between. The CDR3 spans 13 residues. Germline CDR1 and CDR2: MNHNY and SVGAGI (reference sequence). The CDR3 reads CAGCQEGWGGYTF. The DNA of the CDR3 is TGTGCCGGGTGTCAGGAGGGCTGGGGTGGCTACACCTTC.

The rearrangement uses TRBV7-8 and TRBJ1-4, with TRBD1 as a possible D gene (5 bases). Germline V lookup: CDR1 SGHVS, CDR2 FQNEAQ. V gave up 5 bases and J gave up 7 bases, with 17 bases separating them. The CDR3 has 15 residues. The CDR3 DNA follows: TGTGCCAGCAGCCTAACAGGCGTCCAAAGTGAAAAACTGTTTTTT. Protein product: CASSLTGVQSEKLFF.

V and J are TRBV18 and TRBJ2-5, with no clear D. V gave up 2 bases and J gave up 0 bases, with 10 bases separating them. This CDR3 comprises 15 residues. The germline V gene has CDR1 KGHSH and CDR2 LQKENI. CDR3 coding DNA: TGTGCCAGCTCACCAACCAGGACCTACCAAGAGACCCAGTACTTC. Amino acid sequence: CASSPTRTYQETQYF.

This clonotype was observed at least ten times. The CDR3 here is CSARDSRDYGYTF. In DNA form, the CDR3 reads TGCAGTGCTAGGGACAGTCGGGACTATGGCTACACCTTC. V gene TRBV20-1 combines with J gene TRBJ1-2; D is possibly TRBD1 (6 bases). The germline gives CDR1 DFQATT, CDR2 SNEGSKA (reference sequence). V was clipped by 3 bases and J by 3 bases, with 11 bases between them. The CDR3 runs 13 residues.